The sequence of this TCR beta chain was determined in a study of blood T cell repertoires in COVID-19. Across the whole study: Samples taken during acute and convalescent COVID-19 were collected in the United States, Italy and Spain. T cells, B-cell-depleted T cells, or PBMCs provided the cDNA or gDNA that served as material.

This clone came up a few times. Germline loops: CDR1 SNHLY, CDR2 FYNNEI. CDR3 length equals 17 residues. With V trimmed by 5 bases and J by 0 bases, 7 bases remained unmatched. Source study methods: Reference gene primer amplification in the assay estimated nucleated cell counts. The table came from immunoSEQ multiplex PCR; TCRdb's copy has only in-frame clones and leaves some out. Clonal size and the V and J genes are those of that table, whereas D and trimming came from the DNA. The data show tens of thousands of clones, about four fifths seen once. The TCR comes from a woman aged 60-75 years with acute or convalescent COVID-19. The sequenced sample was peripheral blood. The rearrangement uses TRBV2 and TRBJ2-6; 7 nucleotides match TRBD1. CDR3 loop: CASSPRQGSSGANVLTF. DNA of the CDR3: TGTGCCAGCAGTCCCCGACAGGGAAGCTCTGGGGCCAACGTCCTGACTTTC.